The rows below give T cell receptor beta chains drawn from one sample of a study of T cells in Graves' hyperthyroidism and ophthalmopathy. TCRdb re-called the multiplex PCR reads through MiXCR, storing one row per CDR3 protein. The sample yields 300,000 to 450,000 distinct CDR3 sequences, 13% seen once. Material for sequencing was blood. These receptors originate from a woman aged 18-29 years with Graves' hyperthyroidism. CDR3s leave out the opening cysteine and the closing phenylalanine or tryptophan.

TRBJ2-1 | TRBV14 | ASSQDAVAGREQF
TRBJ2-5 | TRBV19 | ATSSRGEGTQY
TRBJ1-5 | TRBV27 | ASRDGHSNQPQH
TRBJ2-7 | TRBV11-1 | ASSHQAPSVYEQY
TRBJ2-1 | TRBV27 | ASSLLGGSSYNEQF
TRBJ1-1 | TRBV13 | ASSYPTQNTEAF
TRBJ2-1 | TRBV3-1 | ASSQDMYRKQF
TRBJ1-5 | TRBV7-2 | ASSFEVDQPQH
TRBJ2-7 | TRBV24-1 | ATSDPGTGGYEQY
TRBJ1-2 | TRBV4-2 | ASSQEAENYGYT
TRBJ2-2 | TRBV19 | ASSPEPRLAGGNTGELF
TRBJ1-6 | TRBV7-2 | ASSRDRGSNSPLH
TRBJ2-5 | TRBV28 | ASSSSPRGGPFETQY
TRBJ1-1 | TRBV20-1 | SADLLGKAF
TRBJ2-5 | TRBV29-1 | SVVPGSLQETQY
TRBJ2-3 | TRBV29-1 | SVEHLVASTDTQY
TRBJ2-7 | TRBV7-8 | ASSIWTVSYEQY
TRBJ2-7 | TRBV5-1 | ASSLLSLAGGYEQY
TRBJ2-7 | TRBV12-3/TRBV12-4 | ASSCNRSYCEQY
TRBJ1-1 | TRBV20-1 | SAEGHRNTEAF
TRBJ2-7 | TRBV11-2 | ASSLAQGGYEQY
TRBJ2-7 | TRBV9 | ASSAQAEDYEQY
TRBJ2-6 | TRBV6-1 | ASSLGQSSGANVLT
TRBJ2-5 | TRBV4-3 | ASSQKGETQY
TRBJ2-3 | TRBV29-1 | SVEVAGGPGDTQY
TRBJ2-7 | TRBV27 | ASSFRRPTYEQY
TRBJ1-2 | TRBV3-1 | ASSPQGYNYDYT
TRBJ1-3 | TRBV11-2 | ASSLTFPSSGNTIY
TRBJ2-1 | TRBV12-5 | ASGLGGYNEQF
TRBJ2-7 | TRBV25-1 | ASVLAGSYEQY
TRBJ1-6 | TRBV12-3/TRBV12-4 | ASSLDRGQSPLH
TRBJ1-1 | TRBV18 | ASSPFPNKNTEAF
TRBJ1-5 | TRBV19 | ASTWDRGRGQPQH